The TCR beta chain described here comes from a study of regulatory T cells in long-lasting Graves disease. Investigators prepared the TCR beta libraries by applying iRepertoire HTBI primers and Arm-PCR of CDR3 regions. TCRdb ran MiXCR on the multiplex PCR reads and lists one entry per CDR3 protein. The sample consists of approximately 470,000 distinct CDR3 sequences, around 15% of them appearing once. Trimming took 8 bases from V and 3 from J; bases not matched to a gene: 3. This CDR3 is 12 amino acids long. CDR1 is MNHEY and CDR2 is SVGEGT in the germline V gene. The time point denotes: newly diagnosed GD, antithyroid drugs for less than 3 months. Construction of the TCR library relied on RNA isolated from PBMCs. The same data also contributed to another study, on T cells in Graves' hyperthyroidism and ophthalmopathy.

The chain recombines TRBV6-2 or TRBV6-3 with TRBJ2-7; 8 nucleotides align to TRBD2. The sequencing used peripheral blood mononuclear cells (PBMCs), collected at new diagnosis, from a patient treated with antithyroid drugs. This sequence originates from a man aged 40-49 years with Graves disease. In DNA, the CDR3 is TGTGCCAGCCGTAGCGGGGACTACGAGCAGTACTTC. This codes for CASRSGDYEQYF.